This TCR beta chain was sequenced in a study of tumor-infiltrating lymphocytes in localized non-small cell lung cancer. Germline V lookup: CDR1 SEHNR, CDR2 FQNEAQ (reference sequence). This CDR3 has 15 amino acids. Trimming took 6 bases from V and 2 from J; bases not matched to a gene: 5. The table came from immunoSEQ multiplex PCR; TCRdb's copy has only in-frame clones and leaves some out. The sample contains about 6,400 clones, around 71% of which appear only once. Study-level results: Available tissue quantity limited TCR sequencing to a patient subset. Tumors had more T cell infiltration than uninvolved lung, per TCRbeta sequencing and CD3 counts.

Worth noting for this clone: Its antigen remains unknown.

Sequenced material: uninvolved lung tissue not adjacent to the tumor. The receptor was derived from a human donor with non-small cell lung cancer. This sequence joins TRBV7-9 and TRBJ2-3; 10 bases match TRBD2. The CDR3 DNA sequence: TGTGCCAGCAGTGGGCTAGCGGGAGTCACAGATACGCAGTATTTT. It codes for CASSGLAGVTDTQYF.